The rows below give T cell receptor beta chains drawn from one sample of a study of regulatory T cells in long-lasting Graves disease. TCRdb called the multiplex PCR reads again in MiXCR, with one record for every CDR3 protein. The sample consists of 350,000 to 450,000 distinct CDR3 sequences, over 15% of them appearing once. The data were also submitted as part of a second study, on T cells in Graves' hyperthyroidism and ophthalmopathy.

Sample: peripheral blood mononuclear cells (PBMCs), taken at new diagnosis, from a patient treated with antithyroid drugs. Receptor source: a man aged 35-49 years with Graves disease. Each CDR3 is given with its conserved first and last residue. D genes are given only for firm matches. The size field is filled for only some rows; it gives once, few, many or a size class.

many	TRBV7-2	TRBJ2-1	14	TRBD2	TGTGCCAGCACCATACGGGGGGGATACAATGAGCAGTTCTTC	CASTIRGGYNEQFF
few	TRBV7-2	TRBJ2-2	18	.	TGTGCCAGCAGCTTAGTCATGCCGGGACTTTCGAACACCGGGGAGCTGTTTTTT	CASSLVMPGLSNTGELFF
few	TRBV6-5	TRBJ2-7	15	.	TGTGCCAGCAGTTACCAGGAGGGATTGACCTACGAGCAGTACTTC	CASSYQEGLTYEQYF
.	TRBV6-1	TRBJ2-5	15	TRBD2	TGTGCCAGCAGTCACGGGGAGGGTGAGAGTGAGACCCAGTACTTC	CASSHGEGESETQYF
many	TRBV12-3/TRBV12-4	TRBJ2-7	14	TRBD1	TGTGCCAGCAGGTCGACAGGGGGCGAAGGGGGGCAGTACTTC	CASRSTGGEGGQYF
many	TRBV2	TRBJ1-2	15	TRBD1	TGTGCCAGCAGCAAAGGACAGGGGGGAGACTATGGCTACACCTTC	CASSKGQGGDYGYTF
.	TRBV14	TRBJ2-2	13	.	TGTGCCAGCAGCCCAATTGGCCCCGGGGAGCTGTTTTTT	CASSPIGPGELFF
many	TRBV18	TRBJ2-3	15	TRBD2	TGTGCCAGCTCACGCCTAGCGGGGGATGTAGATACGCAGTATTTT	CASSRLAGDVDTQYF
many	TRBV28	TRBJ2-3	13	.	TGTGCCAGCAACAGGGGAGGAATATATACGCAGTATTTT	CASNRGGIYTQYF
.	TRBV7-8	TRBJ2-5	12	.	TGTGCCAGCAGCTTTCACCGGGAGACCCAGTACTTC	CASSFHRETQYF
.	TRBV6-9	TRBJ1-4	18	.	TGTGCCAGCAGTTACTCAGTTCCGACAGGCGCAACTAATGAAAAACTGTTTTTT	CASSYSVPTGATNEKLFF
many	TRBV30	TRBJ2-5	14	.	TGTGCCTGGAGTCCTGCCCCGTCTGGGGGGGCACAGTACTTC	CAWSPAPSGGAQYF
few	TRBV29-1	TRBJ1-2	12	TRBD1	TGCAGCGGCCGGGACAGGGGCGTCGGCTACACCTTC	CSGRDRGVGYTF
many	TRBV6-2/TRBV6-3	TRBJ1-1	18	.	TGTGCCAGCAGTTACTCTTTCCTGGGGCGGAACCTTGGTTTGGTAGCTTTCTTT	CASSYSFLGRNLGLVAFF
many	TRBV6-2/TRBV6-3	TRBJ2-5	13	.	TGTGCCGCATCTCTGGCCCACGCCGAGACCCAGTACTTC	CAASLAHAETQYF
many	TRBV9	TRBJ2-3	14	.	TGTGCCAGCAGCGTAGTAGATGGCACAGATACGCAGTATTTT	CASSVVDGTDTQYF
many	TRBV10-2	TRBJ2-7	15	.	TGCGCCAGCTGGGATGGACCTCCCCTAACCTACGAGCAGTACTTC	CASWDGPPLTYEQYF
.	TRBV30	TRBJ2-7	14	TRBD1	TGTGCCTGGAGTTTGGGACAGGGGGTCTACGAGCAGTACTTC	CAWSLGQGVYEQYF
.	TRBV5-1	TRBJ1-3	15	TRBD1	TGCGCCAGCAGCTCTGGGACAGGCTTTGGAAACACCATATATTTT	CASSSGTGFGNTIYF
many	TRBV11-3	TRBJ1-1	14	.	TGTGCCAGCAGCTCGGGGGTACGAGGCACTGAAGCTTTCTTT	CASSSGVRGTEAFF
few	TRBV6-1	TRBJ1-3	16	.	TGTGCCAGCAGTGTGTCCACCCCTTCTGCTGGAAACACCATATATTTT	CASSVSTPSAGNTIYF
.	TRBV11-2	TRBJ1-2	15	.	TGTGCCAGCAGGAGCCTTCAGGGGAACTCCTATGGCTACACCTTC	CASRSLQGNSYGYTF
many	TRBV24-1	TRBJ1-5	15	.	TGTGCCACCAGTGATGCCCGGGGGAGATCTCAGCCCCAGCATTTT	CATSDARGRSQPQHF
many	TRBV20-1	TRBJ1-1	14	.	TGCAGTGCTAGAACACAGGTGATGAACACTGAAGCTTTCTTT	CSARTQVMNTEAFF
.	TRBV5-1	TRBJ1-1	17	.	TGCGCCAGCAGCTTGGGACGGCTCGGGGTCCCAAACACTGAAGCTTTCTTT	CASSLGRLGVPNTEAFF
few	TRBV10-3	TRBJ2-2	15	TRBD2	TGTGCCGCCAGGCCGGGACTAGCATCCACCGGGGAGCTGTTTTTT	CAARPGLASTGELFF
few	TRBV4-1	TRBJ2-7	15	.	TGCGCCAGCAGCCAAGGAACACAGCAGGGCTACGAGCAGTACTTC	CASSQGTQQGYEQYF
few	TRBV6-9	TRBJ1-3	15	.	TGTGCCAGCAGTTACGGGGGGGGGCCCGGAAACACCATATATTTT	CASSYGGGPGNTIYF
many	TRBV28	TRBJ2-5	13	.	TGTGCCACCAACCCAGGGAATTTGGAGACCCAGTACTTC	CATNPGNLETQYF
many	TRBV2	TRBJ2-1	16	TRBD2	TGTGCCAGCAGGTGGTCGGGACTATTCTCCTACAATGAGCAGTTCTTC	CASRWSGLFSYNEQFF
many	TRBV5-1	TRBJ1-1	14	.	TGCGCCAGCAGCTTGGGTGCCCGGGACACTGAAGCTTTCTTT	CASSLGARDTEAFF
many	TRBV7-8	TRBJ2-7	14	.	TGTGCCAGCAGCTTATTGGGGGCCGCCTACGAGCAGTACTTC	CASSLLGAAYEQYF
many	TRBV2	TRBJ2-3	14	TRBD2	TGTGCCAGCAGTGAAGCTAGCGGGGGGGCTACGCAGTATTTT	CASSEASGGATQYF
.	TRBV5-1	TRBJ1-6	15	.	TGCGCCAGCAGCTTGGCCCCGGGAGGCGATTCACCCCTCCACTTT	CASSLAPGGDSPLHF
.	TRBV9	TRBJ1-3	16	.	TGTGCCAGCAGCTCCTTCGGGGGTGTTGGACGAAACACCATATATTTT	CASSSFGGVGRNTIYF
.	TRBV3-1	TRBJ2-1	15	TRBD1	TGTGCCAGCAGTCACTCCGGGACAGTTTACAATGAGCAGTCCTTC	CASSHSGTVYNEQSF
.	TRBV5-1	TRBJ2-1	12	.	TGCGCCAGCAGCTTACTGGTAGGTGAGCAGTTCTTC	CASSLLVGEQFF
.	TRBV28	TRBJ1-2	14	TRBD1	TGTGCCAGCAGTTTAGACAGGGCTGGGTATGGCTACACCTTC	CASSLDRAGYGYTF
many	TRBV5-1	TRBJ2-6	15	.	TGCGCCAGCAGCTCCACGAACTCTGGGGCCAACGTCCTGACTTTC	CASSSTNSGANVLTF
.	TRBV6-1	TRBJ1-5	16	.	TGTGCCAGCAGTCCCCCAGGGGCAGGGGTAGGGCAGCCCCAGCATTTT	CASSPPGAGVGQPQHF
many	TRBV12-3/TRBV12-4	TRBJ1-1	14	TRBD1	TGTGCCAGCAGTAGGACAGGGGGCCTCGCTGAAGCTTTCTTT	CASSRTGGLAEAFF
.	TRBV29-1	TRBJ1-1	13	.	TGCAGCGTGACCGGGGGGTCCAACACTGAAGCTTTCTTT	CSVTGGSNTEAFF
many	TRBV28	TRBJ2-5	13	.	TGTGCCAGCAGTTTACGAACCCCGGAGACCCAGTACTTC	CASSLRTPETQYF
many	TRBV28	TRBJ1-1	18	.	TGTGCCAGCAGGCGTTTTGTGGGGGACCCGAAAGCAAACACTGAAGCTTTCTTT	CASRRFVGDPKANTEAFF
many	TRBV6-1	TRBJ2-7	12	TRBD1	TGTGCCAGCAGAAGGGGGCTGTTTGAGCAGTACTTC	CASRRGLFEQYF
.	TRBV2	TRBJ2-7	15	.	TGTGCCAGCAGGTACGGGACTTCGATACCCTACGAGCAGTACTTC	CASRYGTSIPYEQYF
many	TRBV6-1	TRBJ1-5	14	.	TGTGCCAGCAGGGAGACCTGGAACAATCAGCCCCAGCATTTT	CASRETWNNQPQHF
many	TRBV19	TRBJ2-1	16	.	TGTGCCAGTAGTCCCCGGACAGCGTTACCCTACAATGAGCAGTTCTTC	CASSPRTALPYNEQFF
many	TRBV27	TRBJ1-5	13	.	TGTGCCAGCAGCTTCAGCGGCAATCAGCCCCAGCATTTT	CASSFSGNQPQHF
many	TRBV7-3	TRBJ2-3	13	TRBD1	TGTGCCAGCAGCCGACAGGGGTCAGATACGCAGTATTTT	CASSRQGSDTQYF
.	TRBV5-1	TRBJ2-2	16	.	TGCGCCAGCAGGGCCCCGAGACAAACAAACACCGGGGAGCTGTTTTTT	CASRAPRQTNTGELFF
many	TRBV5-5	TRBJ2-7	15	TRBD2	TGTGCCAGCAGCTCCCACATCGGGGGGGCCTACGAGCAGTACTTC	CASSSHIGGAYEQYF
many	TRBV5-1	TRBJ2-7	16	.	TGCGCCAGCAGCTTGGGGGACGAAACGGGTTCCTACGAGCAGTACTTC	CASSLGDETGSYEQYF
once	TRBV6-1	TRBJ2-5	14	TRBD1	TGTGCCAGCAGGGAGACAGGGGTGCGAGAGACCCAGTACTTC	CASRETGVRETQYF
few	TRBV29-1	TRBJ2-3	12	.	TGCAGCGTTTTCCAGTTCACAGATACGCAGTATTTT	CSVFQFTDTQYF
many	TRBV7-2	TRBJ1-5	15	.	TGTGCCAGCAGCACCGCTGCTCAGAGGAATCAGCCCCAGCATTTT	CASSTAAQRNQPQHF
many	TRBV2	TRBJ1-1	15	.	TGTGCCAGCAGGCAGCTCGGGGGCCGGGACACTGAAGCTTTCTTT	CASRQLGGRDTEAFF
many	TRBV27	TRBJ2-7	14	.	TGTGCCAGCAGCTACGACAGACTATCCTACGAGCAGTACTTC	CASSYDRLSYEQYF
.	TRBV28	TRBJ1-2	14	TRBD1	TGTGCCAGCAGTTCGGGACAGCGTAACTATGGCTACACCTTC	CASSSGQRNYGYTF
many	TRBV18	TRBJ1-6	14	TRBD1	TGTGCCAGCTCAACCGGGACAGGGAGTTCACCCCTCCACTTT	CASSTGTGSSPLHF